The sequence of this T cell receptor beta chain was determined in a study of blood T cell repertoires in COVID-19. The study drew participants aged about 18 to 95 years from approximately 25 US areas. Authors' methods: From reference gene primer amplification, estimates of nucleated cell counts were derived. Profiling relied on immunoSEQ multiplex PCR, and the TCRdb table lists in-frame clones only, not all of them. V and J calls and clone size are given by that table; D and trimming were obtained from the DNA. The table has nearly 250,000 clones, approximately 90% seen once. This clone was recorded only once. CDR3 length: 15 amino acids. CDR1 and CDR2 (germline): MNHNS, SASEGT. The J segment lost 7 bases and the V segment lost 2 bases, leaving 7 bases of the junction unmatched.

This sequence originates from a man between 45 and 60 years old who had been exposed to COVID-19. Sequenced material: PBMCs or T cells enriched from blood (not recorded which). This chain joins TRBV6-1 and TRBJ1-1; TRBD1 agrees at 10 bases. Here the CDR3 reads CASSESVTGGFEAFF. Written as DNA, the CDR3 is TGTGCCAGCAGTGAATCTGTGACAGGGGGCTTTGAAGCTTTCTTT.